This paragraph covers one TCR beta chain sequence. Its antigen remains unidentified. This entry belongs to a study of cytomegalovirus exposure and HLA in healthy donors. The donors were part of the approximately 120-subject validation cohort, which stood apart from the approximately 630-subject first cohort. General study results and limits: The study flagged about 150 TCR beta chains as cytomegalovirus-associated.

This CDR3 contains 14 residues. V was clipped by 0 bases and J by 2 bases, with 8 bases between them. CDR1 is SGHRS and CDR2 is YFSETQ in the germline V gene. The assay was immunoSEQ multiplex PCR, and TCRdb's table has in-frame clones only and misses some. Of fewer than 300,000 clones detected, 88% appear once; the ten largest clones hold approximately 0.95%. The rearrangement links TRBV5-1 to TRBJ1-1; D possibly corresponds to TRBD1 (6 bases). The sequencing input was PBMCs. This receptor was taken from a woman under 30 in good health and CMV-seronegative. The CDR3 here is CASSLDRANTEAFF. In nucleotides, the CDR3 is TGCGCCAGCAGCTTGGACAGGGCAAACACTGAAGCTTTCTTT.